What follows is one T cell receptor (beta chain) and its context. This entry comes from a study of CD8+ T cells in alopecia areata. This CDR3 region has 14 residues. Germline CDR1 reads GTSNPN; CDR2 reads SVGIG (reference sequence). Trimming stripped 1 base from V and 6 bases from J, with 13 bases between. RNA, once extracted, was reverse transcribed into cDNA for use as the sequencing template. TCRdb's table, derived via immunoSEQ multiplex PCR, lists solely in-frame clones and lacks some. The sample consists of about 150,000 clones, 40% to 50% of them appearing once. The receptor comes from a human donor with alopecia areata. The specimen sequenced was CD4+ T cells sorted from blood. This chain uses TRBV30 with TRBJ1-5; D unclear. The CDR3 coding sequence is TGTGCCTGGAGTGGAGGTCCCGAAGGTCAGCCCCAGCATTTT. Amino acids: CAWSGGPEGQPQHF. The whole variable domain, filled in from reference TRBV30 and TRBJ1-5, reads SQTIHQWPATLVQPVGSPLSLECTVEGTSNPNLYWYRQAAGRGLQLLFYSVGIGQISSEVPQNLSASRPQDRQFILSSKKLLLSDSGFYLCAWSGGPEGQPQHFGDGTRLSIL.